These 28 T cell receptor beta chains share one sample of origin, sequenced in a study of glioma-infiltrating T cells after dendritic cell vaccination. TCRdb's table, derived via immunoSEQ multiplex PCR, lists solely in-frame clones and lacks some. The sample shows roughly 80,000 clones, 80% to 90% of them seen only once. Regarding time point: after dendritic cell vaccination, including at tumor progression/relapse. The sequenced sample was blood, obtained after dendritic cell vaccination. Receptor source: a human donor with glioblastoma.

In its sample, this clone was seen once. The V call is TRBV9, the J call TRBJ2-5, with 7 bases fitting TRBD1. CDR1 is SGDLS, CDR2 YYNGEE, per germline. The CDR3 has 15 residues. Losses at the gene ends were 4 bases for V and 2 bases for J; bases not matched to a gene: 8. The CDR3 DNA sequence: TGTGCCAGCAGCCCGAGACAGGGACGTCAAGAGACCCAGTACTTC. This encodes CASSPRQGRQETQYF.

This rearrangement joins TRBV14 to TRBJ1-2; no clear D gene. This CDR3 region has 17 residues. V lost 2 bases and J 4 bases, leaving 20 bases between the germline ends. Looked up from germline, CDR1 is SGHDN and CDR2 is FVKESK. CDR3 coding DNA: TGTGCCAGCAGCCAATACCCTATTTACGCGGAGGGCTATGGCTACACCTTC. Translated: CASSQYPIYAEGYGYTF.

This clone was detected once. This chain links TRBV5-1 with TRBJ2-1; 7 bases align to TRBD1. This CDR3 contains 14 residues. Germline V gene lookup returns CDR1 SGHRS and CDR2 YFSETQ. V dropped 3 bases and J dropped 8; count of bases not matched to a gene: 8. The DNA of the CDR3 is TGCGCCAGCAGCTCAGCCGGGACAGCGGATGAGCAGTTCTTC. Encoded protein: CASSSAGTADEQFF.

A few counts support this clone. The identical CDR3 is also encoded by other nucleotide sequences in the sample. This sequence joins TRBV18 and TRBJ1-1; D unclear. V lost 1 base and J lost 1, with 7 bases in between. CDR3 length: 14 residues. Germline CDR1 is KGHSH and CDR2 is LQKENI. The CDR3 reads CASSPQPQNTEAFF. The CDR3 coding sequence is TGTGCCAGCTCACCACAGCCTCAGAACACTGAAGCTTTCTTT.

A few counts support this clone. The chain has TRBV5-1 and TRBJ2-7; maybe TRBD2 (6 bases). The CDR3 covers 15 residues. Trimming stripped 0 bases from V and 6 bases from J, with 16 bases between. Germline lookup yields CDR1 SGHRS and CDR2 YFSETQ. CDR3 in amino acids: CASSLAGGTEAEQYF. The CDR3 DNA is TGCGCCAGCAGCTTGGCCGGAGGGACGGAGGCCGAGCAGTACTTC.

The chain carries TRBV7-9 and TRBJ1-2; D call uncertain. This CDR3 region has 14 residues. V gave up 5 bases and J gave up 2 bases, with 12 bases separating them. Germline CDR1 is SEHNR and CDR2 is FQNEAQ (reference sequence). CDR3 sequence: CASSPEHTNYGYTF. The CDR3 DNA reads TGTGCCAGCAGCCCTGAACACACGAACTATGGCTACACCTTC.

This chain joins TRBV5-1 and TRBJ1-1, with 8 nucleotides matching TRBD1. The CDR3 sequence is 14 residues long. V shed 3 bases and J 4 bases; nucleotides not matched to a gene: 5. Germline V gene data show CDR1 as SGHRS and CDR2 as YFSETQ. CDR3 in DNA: TGCGCCAGCAGCTACCTAACAGGGGGCACTGAAGCTTTCTTT. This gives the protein CASSYLTGGTEAFF. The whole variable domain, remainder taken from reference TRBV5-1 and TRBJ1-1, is KAGVTQTPRYLIKTRGQQVTLSCSPISGHRSVSWYQQTPGQGLQFLFEYFSETQRNKGNFPGRFSGRQFSNSRSEMNVSTLELGDSALYLCASSYLTGGTEAFFGQGTRLTVV.

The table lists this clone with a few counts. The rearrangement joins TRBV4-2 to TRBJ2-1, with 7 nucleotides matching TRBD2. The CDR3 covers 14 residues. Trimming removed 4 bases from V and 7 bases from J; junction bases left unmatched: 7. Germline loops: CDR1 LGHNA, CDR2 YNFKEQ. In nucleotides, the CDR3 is TGTGCCAGCAGCCGGGCGGGAGCCCCAAATGAGCAGTTCTTC. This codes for CASSRAGAPNEQFF.

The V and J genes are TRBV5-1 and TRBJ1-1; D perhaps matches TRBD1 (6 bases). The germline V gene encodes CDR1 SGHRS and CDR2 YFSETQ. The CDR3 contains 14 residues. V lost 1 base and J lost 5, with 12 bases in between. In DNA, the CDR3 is TGCGCCAGCAGCTTGCAGGGGCACGGTACTGAAGCTTTCTTT. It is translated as CASSLQGHGTEAFF. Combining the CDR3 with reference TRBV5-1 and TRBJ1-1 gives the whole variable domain KAGVTQTPRYLIKTRGQQVTLSCSPISGHRSVSWYQQTPGQGLQFLFEYFSETQRNKGNFPGRFSGRQFSNSRSEMNVSTLELGDSALYLCASSLQGHGTEAFFGQGTRLTVV.

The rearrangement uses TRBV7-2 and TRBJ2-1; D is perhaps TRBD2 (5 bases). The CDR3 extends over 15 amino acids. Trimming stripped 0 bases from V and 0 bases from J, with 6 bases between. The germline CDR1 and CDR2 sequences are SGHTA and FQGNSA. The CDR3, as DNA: TGTGCCAGCAGCTTAGCAGGGAGCTCCTACAATGAGCAGTTCTTC. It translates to CASSLAGSSYNEQFF.

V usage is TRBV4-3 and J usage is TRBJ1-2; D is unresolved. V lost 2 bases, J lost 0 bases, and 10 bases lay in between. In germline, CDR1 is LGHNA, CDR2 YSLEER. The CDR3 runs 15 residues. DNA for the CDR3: TGCGCCAGCAGCCAATCGGCGGGCACTAACTATGGCTACACCTTC. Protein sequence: CASSQSAGTNYGYTF.

CDR3 coding DNA: TGTGCCAGCAGCGTAGGGGACTTGTCCTACGAGCAGTACTTC. Encoded protein: CASSVGDLSYEQYF. The chain combines TRBV9 with TRBJ2-7; maybe TRBD2 (6 bases). V was pared by 0 bases and J by 1 base, with 8 bases between. This CDR3 is built from 14 residues. Germline CDR1 SGDLS, CDR2 YYNGEE.

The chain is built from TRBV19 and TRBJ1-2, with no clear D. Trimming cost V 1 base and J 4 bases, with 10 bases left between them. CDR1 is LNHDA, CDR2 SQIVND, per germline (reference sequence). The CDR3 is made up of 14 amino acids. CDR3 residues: CASSIATAVYGYTF. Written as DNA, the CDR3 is TGTGCCAGTAGTATAGCTACCGCGGTCTATGGCTACACCTTC.

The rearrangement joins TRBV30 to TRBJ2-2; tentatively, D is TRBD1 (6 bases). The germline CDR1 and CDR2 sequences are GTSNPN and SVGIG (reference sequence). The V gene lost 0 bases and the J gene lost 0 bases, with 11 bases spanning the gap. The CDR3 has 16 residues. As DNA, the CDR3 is TGTGCCTGGAGTGTACTGGGGGCCCCGAACACCGGGGAGCTGTTTTTT. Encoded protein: CAWSVLGAPNTGELFF.

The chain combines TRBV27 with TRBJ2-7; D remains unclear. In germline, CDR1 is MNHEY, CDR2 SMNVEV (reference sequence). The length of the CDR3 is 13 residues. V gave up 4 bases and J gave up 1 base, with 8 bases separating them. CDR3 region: CASSSTVSYEQYF. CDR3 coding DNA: TGTGCCAGCAGTTCGACTGTTTCCTACGAGCAGTACTTC.

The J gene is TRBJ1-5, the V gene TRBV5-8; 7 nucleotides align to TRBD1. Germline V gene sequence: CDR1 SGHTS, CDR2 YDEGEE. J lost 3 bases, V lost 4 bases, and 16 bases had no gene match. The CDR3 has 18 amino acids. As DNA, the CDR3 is TGTGCCAGCAGCCCATCCGGGACAGCAGGAGGGTCCAATCAGCCCCAGCATTTT. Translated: CASSPSGTAGGSNQPQHF.

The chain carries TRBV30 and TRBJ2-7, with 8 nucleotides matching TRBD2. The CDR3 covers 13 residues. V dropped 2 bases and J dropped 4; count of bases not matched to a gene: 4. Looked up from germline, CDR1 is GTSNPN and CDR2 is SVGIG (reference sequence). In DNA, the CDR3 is TGTGCCTGGAGTACGGGGGGGGGATACGAGCAGTACTTC. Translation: CAWSTGGGYEQYF.

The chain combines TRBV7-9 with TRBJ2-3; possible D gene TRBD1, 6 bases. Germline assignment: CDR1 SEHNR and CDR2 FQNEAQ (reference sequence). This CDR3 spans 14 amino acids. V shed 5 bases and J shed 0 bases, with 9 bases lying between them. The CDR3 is CASSVTGSTDTQYF. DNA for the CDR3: TGTGCCAGCAGCGTGACAGGCAGCACAGATACGCAGTATTTT. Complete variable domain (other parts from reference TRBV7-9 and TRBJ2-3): DTGVSQNPRHKITKRGQNVTFRCDPISEHNRLYWYRQTLGQGPEFLTYFQNEAQLEKSRLLSDRFSAERPKGSFSTLEIQRTEQGDSAMYLCASSVTGSTDTQYFGPGTRLTVL.

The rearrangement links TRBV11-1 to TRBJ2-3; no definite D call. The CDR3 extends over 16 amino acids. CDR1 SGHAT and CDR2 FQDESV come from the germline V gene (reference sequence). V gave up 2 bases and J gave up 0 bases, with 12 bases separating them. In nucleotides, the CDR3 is TGTGCCAGCAGCTTAAGCCTGATAACTAGCACAGATACGCAGTATTTT. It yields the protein CASSLSLITSTDTQYF.

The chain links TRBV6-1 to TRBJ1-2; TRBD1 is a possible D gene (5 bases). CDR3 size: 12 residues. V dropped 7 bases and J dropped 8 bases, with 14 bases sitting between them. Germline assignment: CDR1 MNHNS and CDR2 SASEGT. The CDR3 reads CASKRRGGGYTF. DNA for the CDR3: TGTGCCAGCAAAAGGAGGGGAGGGGGCTACACCTTC.

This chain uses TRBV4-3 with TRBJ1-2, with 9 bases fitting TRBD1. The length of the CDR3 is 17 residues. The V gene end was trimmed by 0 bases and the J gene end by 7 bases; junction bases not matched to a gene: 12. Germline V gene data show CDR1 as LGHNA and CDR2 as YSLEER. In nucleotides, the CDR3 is TGCGCCAGCAGCCAAGATCCCCGGACAGGGGATACCCTTGGCTACACCTTC. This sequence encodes CASSQDPRTGDTLGYTF.

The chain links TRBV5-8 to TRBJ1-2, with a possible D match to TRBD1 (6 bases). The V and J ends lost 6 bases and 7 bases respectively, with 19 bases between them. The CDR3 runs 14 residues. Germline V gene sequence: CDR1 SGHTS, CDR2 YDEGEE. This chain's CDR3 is CASTSGGAAGGYTF. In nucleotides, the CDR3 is TGTGCCAGCACCTCGGGGGGCGCGGCGGGTGGCTACACCTTC. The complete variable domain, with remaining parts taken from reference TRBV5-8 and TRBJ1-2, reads EAGVTQSPTHLIKTRGQQATLRCSPISGHTSVYWYQQALGLGLQFLLWYDEGEERNRGNFPPRFSGRQFPNYSSELNVNALELEDSALYLCASTSGGAAGGYTFGSGTRLTVV.

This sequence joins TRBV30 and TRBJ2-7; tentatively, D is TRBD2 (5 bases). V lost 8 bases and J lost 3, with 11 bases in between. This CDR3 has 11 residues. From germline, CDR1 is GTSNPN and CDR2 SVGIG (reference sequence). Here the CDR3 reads CAGGPDYEQYF. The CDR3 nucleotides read TGTGCCGGAGGTCCGGACTACGAGCAGTACTTC.

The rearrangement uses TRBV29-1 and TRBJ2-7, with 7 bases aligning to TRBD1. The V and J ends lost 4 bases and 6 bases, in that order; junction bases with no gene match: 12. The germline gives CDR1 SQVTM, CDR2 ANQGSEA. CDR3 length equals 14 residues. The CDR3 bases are TGCAGCGTTGGCCTTACAGGGGCCTTGCGCGAGCAGTACTTC. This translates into CSVGLTGALREQYF.

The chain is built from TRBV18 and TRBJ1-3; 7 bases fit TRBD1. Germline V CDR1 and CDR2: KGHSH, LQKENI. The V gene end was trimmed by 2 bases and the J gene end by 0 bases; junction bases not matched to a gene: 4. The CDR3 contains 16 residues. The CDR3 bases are TGTGCCAGCTCACCAGGACAGGCTGGCTCTGGAAACACCATATATTTT. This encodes CASSPGQAGSGNTIYF.

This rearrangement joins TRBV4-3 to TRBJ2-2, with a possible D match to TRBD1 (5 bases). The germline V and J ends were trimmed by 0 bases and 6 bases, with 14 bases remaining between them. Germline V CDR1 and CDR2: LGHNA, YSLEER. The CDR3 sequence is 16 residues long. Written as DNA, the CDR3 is TGCGCCAGCAGCCAAGATGGGCAGGGATGGGCCGGGGAGCTGTTTTTT. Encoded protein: CASSQDGQGWAGELFF.

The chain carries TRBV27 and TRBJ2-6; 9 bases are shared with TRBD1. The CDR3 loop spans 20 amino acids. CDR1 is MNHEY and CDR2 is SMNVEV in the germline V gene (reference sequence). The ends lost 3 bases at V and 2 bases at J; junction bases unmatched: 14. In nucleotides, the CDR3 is TGTGCCAGCAGTTTGAGGTGGGGACAGGGATCAGTTGCTGGGGCCAACGTCCTGACTTTC. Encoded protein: CASSLRWGQGSVAGANVLTF.

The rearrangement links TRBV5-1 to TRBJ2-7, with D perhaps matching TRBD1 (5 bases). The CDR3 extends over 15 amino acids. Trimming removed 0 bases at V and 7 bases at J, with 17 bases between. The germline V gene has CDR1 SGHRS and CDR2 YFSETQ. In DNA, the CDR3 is TGCGCCAGCAGCTTGGGAGTGCGACAGTCGCAAGAGCAGTACTTC. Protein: CASSLGVRQSQEQYF.